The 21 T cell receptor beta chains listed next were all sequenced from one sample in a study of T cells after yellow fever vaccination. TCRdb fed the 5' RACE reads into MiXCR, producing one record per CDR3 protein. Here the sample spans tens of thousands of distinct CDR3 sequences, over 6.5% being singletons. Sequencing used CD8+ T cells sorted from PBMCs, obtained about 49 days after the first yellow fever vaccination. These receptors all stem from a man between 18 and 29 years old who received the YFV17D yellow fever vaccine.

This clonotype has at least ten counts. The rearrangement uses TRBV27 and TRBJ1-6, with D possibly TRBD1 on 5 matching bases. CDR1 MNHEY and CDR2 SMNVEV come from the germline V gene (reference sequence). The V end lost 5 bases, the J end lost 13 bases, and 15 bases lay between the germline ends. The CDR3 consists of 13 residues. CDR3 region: CASSQGGVTPLHF. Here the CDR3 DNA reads TGTGCCAGCAGTCAGGGTGGGGTTACGCCCCTCCACTTT.

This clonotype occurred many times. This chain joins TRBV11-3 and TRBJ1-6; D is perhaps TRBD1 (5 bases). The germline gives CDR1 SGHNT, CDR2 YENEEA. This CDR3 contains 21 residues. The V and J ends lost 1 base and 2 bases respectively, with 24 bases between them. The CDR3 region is CASSLGSGVWIGGTYNSPLHF. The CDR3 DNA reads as TGTGCCAGCAGCTTAGGGTCGGGGGTTTGGATCGGGGGAACCTATAATTCACCCCTCCACTTT.

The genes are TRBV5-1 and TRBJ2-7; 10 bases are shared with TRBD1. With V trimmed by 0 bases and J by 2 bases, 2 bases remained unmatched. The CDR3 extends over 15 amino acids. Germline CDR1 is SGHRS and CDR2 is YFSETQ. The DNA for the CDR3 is TGCGCCAGCAGCTTGGGGACAGGGGGAACCTACGAGCAGTACTTC. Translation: CASSLGTGGTYEQYF.

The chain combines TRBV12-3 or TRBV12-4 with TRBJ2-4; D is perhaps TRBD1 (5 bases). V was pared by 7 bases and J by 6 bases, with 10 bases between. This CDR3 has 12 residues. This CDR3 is CASKDRRNIQYF. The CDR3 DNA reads TGTGCCAGCAAAGACAGAAGAAACATTCAGTACTTC.

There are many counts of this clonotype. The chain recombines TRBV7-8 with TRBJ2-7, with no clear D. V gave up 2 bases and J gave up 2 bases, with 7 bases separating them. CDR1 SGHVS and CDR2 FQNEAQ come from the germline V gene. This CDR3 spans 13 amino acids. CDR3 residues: CASSLQVAYEQYV. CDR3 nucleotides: TGTGCCAGCAGCTTACAGGTAGCCTACGAGCAGTACGTC.

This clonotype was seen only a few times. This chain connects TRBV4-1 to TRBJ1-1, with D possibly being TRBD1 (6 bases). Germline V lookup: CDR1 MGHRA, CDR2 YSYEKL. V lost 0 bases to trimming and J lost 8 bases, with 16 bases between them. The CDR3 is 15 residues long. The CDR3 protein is CASSQDPGARLEAFF. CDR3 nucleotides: TGCGCCAGCAGCCAAGATCCGGGGGCGCGACTAGAAGCTTTCTTT.

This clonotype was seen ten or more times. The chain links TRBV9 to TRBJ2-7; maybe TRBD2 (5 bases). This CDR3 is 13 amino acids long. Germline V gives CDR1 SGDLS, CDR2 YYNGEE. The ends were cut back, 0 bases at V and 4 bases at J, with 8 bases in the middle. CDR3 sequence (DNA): TGTGCCAGCAGCGTAGTAGAGGGTTACGAGCAGTACTTC. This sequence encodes CASSVVEGYEQYF. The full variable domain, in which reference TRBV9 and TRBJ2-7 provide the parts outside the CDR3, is DSGVTQTPKHLITATGQRVTLRCSPRSGDLSVYWYQQSLDQGLQFLIQYYNGEERAKGNILERFSAQQFPDLHSELNLSSLELGDSALYFCASSVVEGYEQYFGPGTRLTVT.

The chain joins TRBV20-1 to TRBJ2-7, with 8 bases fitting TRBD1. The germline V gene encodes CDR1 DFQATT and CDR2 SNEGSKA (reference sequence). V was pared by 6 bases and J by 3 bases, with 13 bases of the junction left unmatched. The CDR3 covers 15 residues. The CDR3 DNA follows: TGCAGTGCCAGGGACAGGTCTAGGGGAGGCTACGAGCAGTACTTC. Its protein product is CSARDRSRGGYEQYF.

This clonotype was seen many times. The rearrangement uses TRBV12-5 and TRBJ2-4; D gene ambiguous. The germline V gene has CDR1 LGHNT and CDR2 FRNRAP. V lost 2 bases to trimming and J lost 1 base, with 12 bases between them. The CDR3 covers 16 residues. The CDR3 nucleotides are TGTGCTAGTGGTTTGCCCGACCCGTTCGCCAAAAACATTCAGTACTTC. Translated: CASGLPDPFAKNIQYF.

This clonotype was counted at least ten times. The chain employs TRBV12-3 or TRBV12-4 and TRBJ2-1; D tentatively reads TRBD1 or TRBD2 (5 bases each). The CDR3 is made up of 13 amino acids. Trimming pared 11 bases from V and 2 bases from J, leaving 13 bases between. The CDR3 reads CAAGQGPYNEQFF. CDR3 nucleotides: TGTGCCGCAGGCCAGGGACCCTACAATGAGCAGTTCTTC.

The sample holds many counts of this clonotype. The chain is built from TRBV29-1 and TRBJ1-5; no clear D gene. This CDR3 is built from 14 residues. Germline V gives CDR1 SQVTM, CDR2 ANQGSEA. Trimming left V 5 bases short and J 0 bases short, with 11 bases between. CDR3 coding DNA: TGCAGCGTTAGTGTCGGGATTAGCAATCAGCCCCAGCATTTT. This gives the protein CSVSVGISNQPQHF.

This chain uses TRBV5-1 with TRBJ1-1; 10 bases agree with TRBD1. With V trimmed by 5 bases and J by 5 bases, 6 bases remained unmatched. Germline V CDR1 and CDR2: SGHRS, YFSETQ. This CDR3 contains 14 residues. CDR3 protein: CASSLDRGLTEAFF. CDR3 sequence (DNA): TGCGCCAGCAGTTTAGACAGGGGGCTAACTGAAGCTTTCTTT.

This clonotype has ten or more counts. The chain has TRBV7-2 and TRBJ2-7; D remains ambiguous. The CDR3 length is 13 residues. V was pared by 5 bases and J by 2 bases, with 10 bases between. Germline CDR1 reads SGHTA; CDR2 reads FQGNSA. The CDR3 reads CASSPSEPYEQYF. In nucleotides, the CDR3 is TGTGCCAGCAGCCCCTCTGAGCCCTACGAGCAGTACTTC.

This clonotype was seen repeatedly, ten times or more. CDR3 DNA sequence: TGTGCCAGCAGTTTACAGGACAGTTACAATCAGCCCCAGCATTTT. Translated, it gives CASSLQDSYNQPQHF. The rearrangement links TRBV12-3 or TRBV12-4 to TRBJ1-5; TRBD1 is a possible D gene (6 bases). This CDR3 is built from 15 residues. V dropped 2 bases and J dropped 3 bases, with 11 bases sitting between them.

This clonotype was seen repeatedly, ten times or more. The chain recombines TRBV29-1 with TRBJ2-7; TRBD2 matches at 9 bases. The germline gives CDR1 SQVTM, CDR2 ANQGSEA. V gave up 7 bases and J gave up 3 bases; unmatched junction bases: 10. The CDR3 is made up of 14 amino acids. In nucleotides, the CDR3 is TGCAGCGCCTTGGGCGGGGGGGCCAACTACGAGCAGTACTTC. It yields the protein CSALGGGANYEQYF.

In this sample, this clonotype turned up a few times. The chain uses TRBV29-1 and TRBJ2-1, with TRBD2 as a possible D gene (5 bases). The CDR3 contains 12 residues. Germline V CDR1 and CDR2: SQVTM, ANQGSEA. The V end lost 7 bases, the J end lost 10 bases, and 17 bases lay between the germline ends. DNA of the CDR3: TGCAGCGACGAGGCGGGCCCCAGGGAGCAGTTCTTC. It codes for CSDEAGPREQFF.

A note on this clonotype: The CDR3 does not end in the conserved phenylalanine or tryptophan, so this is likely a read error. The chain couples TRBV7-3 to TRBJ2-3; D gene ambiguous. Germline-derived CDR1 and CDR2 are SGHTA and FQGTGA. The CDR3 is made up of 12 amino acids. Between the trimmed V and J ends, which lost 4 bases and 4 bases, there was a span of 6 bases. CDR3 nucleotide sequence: TGTGCCAGCAGCTCTCCCCCAGATACGCAGTATTTG. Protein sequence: CASSSPPDTQYL.

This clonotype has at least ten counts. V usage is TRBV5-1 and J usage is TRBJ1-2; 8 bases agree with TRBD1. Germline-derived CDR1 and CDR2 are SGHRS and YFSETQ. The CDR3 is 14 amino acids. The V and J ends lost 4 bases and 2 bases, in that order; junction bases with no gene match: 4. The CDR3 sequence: CASSDRDRNYGYTF. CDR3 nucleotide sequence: TGCGCCAGCAGCGACCGGGACAGGAACTATGGCTACACCTTC.

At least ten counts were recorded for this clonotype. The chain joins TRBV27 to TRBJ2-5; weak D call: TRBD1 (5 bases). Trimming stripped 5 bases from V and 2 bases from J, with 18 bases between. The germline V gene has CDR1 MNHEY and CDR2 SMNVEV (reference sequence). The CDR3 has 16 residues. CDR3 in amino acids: CASSPTGPQQQETQYF. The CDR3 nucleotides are TGTGCCAGCAGTCCAACAGGTCCACAACAACAAGAGACCCAGTACTTC.

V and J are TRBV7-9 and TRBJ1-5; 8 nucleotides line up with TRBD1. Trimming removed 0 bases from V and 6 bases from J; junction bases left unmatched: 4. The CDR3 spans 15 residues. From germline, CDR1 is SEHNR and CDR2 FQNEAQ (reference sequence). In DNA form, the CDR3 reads TGTGCCAGCAGCTTAGCAGCAGGGGGCATTCAGCCCCAGCATTTT. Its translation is CASSLAAGGIQPQHF.

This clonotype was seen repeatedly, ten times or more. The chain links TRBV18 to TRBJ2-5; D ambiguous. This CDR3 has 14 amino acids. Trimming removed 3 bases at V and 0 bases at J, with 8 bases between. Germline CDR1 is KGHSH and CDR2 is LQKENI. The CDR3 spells CASSPEIYQETQYF. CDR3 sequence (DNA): TGTGCCAGCTCACCCGAAATATACCAAGAGACCCAGTACTTC.